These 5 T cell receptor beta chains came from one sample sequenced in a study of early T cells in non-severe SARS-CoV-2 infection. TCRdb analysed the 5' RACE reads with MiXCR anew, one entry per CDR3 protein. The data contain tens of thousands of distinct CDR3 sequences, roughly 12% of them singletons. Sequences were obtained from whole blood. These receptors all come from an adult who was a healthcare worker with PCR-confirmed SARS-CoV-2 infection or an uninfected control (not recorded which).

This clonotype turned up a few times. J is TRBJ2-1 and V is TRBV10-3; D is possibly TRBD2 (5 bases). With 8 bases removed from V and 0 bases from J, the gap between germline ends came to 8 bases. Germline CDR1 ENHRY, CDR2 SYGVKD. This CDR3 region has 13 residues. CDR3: CAISGISYNEQFF. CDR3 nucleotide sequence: TGTGCCATCTCGGGAATCTCCTACAATGAGCAGTTCTTC.

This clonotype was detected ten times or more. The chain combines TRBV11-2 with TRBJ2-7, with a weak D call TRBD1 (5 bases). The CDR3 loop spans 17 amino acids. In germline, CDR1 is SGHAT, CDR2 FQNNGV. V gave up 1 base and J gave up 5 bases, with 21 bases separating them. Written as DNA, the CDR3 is TGTGCCAGCAGCTTAGCAACCCGACAGCCTGGTAAAGACGAGCAGTACTTC. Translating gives CASSLATRQPGKDEQYF.

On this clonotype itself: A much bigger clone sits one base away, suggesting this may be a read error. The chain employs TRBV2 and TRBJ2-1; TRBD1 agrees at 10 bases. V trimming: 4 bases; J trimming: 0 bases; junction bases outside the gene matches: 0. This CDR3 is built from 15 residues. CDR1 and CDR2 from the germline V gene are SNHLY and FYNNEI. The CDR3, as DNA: TGTGCCAGCAGTGGGGACAGGGGCTCCTACAATGAGCAGTTCTTC. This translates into CASSGDRGSYNEQFF.

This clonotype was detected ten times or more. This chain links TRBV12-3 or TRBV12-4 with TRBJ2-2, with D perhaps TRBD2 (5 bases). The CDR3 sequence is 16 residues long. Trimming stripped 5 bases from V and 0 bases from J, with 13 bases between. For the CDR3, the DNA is TGTGCCAGCAGTCCCCAGCGGAGGACGAACACCGGGGAGCTGTTTTTT. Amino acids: CASSPQRRTNTGELFF.

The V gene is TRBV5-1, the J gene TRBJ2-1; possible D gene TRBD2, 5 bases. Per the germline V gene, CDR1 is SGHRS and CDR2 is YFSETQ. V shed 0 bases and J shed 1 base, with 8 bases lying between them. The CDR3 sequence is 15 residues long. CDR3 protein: CASSLGEGSYNEQFF. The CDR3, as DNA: TGCGCCAGCAGCTTGGGTGAGGGTTCCTACAATGAGCAGTTCTTC.